A single sample gave rise to the 13 T cell receptor beta chains below, sequenced in a study of cytomegalovirus exposure and HLA in healthy donors. Data came from immunoSEQ multiplex PCR; TCRdb stores just in-frame clones and leaves some out. The repertoire includes some 160,000 clones, 88% of them detected once, and 2.5% to 3.5% sits in the top ten. Source material: PBMCs. These receptors originate from a man aged 18-30 years in good health and CMV-seronegative.

This chain uses TRBV5-1 with TRBJ2-5; D may be TRBD1 (6 bases). V was cut by 0 bases and J by 5 bases, with 11 bases left in between. Germline V gene sequence: CDR1 SGHRS, CDR2 YFSETQ. The CDR3 contains 14 residues. This CDR3 reads CASSLERGKETQYF. CDR3 nucleotides: TGCGCCAGCAGCTTGGAAAGGGGGAAGGAGACCCAGTACTTC. Full variable domain (outside the CDR3, taken from reference TRBV5-1 and TRBJ2-5): KAGVTQTPRYLIKTRGQQVTLSCSPISGHRSVSWYQQTPGQGLQFLFEYFSETQRNKGNFPGRFSGRQFSNSRSEMNVSTLELGDSALYLCASSLERGKETQYFGPGTRLLVL.

The rearrangement uses TRBV19 and TRBJ1-2; the match to TRBD1 covers 8 bases. There are 12 residues in the CDR3. V gave up 10 bases and J gave up 4 bases; unmatched junction bases: 5. Germline V gene lookup returns CDR1 LNHDA and CDR2 SQIVND (reference sequence). The CDR3 protein is CATRQGLYGYTF. In DNA, the CDR3 is TGTGCCACCCGACAGGGGCTCTATGGCTACACCTTC.

The gene calls are TRBV5-4 and TRBJ1-3; unclear D gene. The CDR3 length is 15 residues. The ends were cut back, 3 bases at V and 0 bases at J, with 10 bases in the middle. Per germline, CDR1 SGHNT and CDR2 YYREEE (reference sequence). The CDR3 spells CASSWAGSSGNTIYF. The DNA for the CDR3 is TGTGCCAGCAGCTGGGCCGGGAGCTCTGGAAACACCATATATTTT.

The chain joins TRBV27 to TRBJ2-7, with a weak D call TRBD1 (6 bases). The CDR3 is 16 residues long. V was trimmed by 4 bases and J by 0 bases, leaving 16 bases between them. Germline CDR1 is MNHEY and CDR2 is SMNVEV (reference sequence). This CDR3 is CASSSARGLSSYEQYF. The CDR3 region has the DNA TGTGCCAGCAGTTCCGCCAGGGGCTTGAGCTCCTACGAGCAGTACTTC.

This clone was seen only once. The rearrangement uses TRBV5-1 and TRBJ1-1; possible D gene TRBD1, 6 bases. V lost 0 bases to trimming and J lost 6 bases, with 12 bases between them. The CDR3 loop spans 14 amino acids. CDR1 SGHRS and CDR2 YFSETQ come from the germline V gene. The DNA for the CDR3 is TGCGCCAGCAGCTTGGAAACAGGGAGGGCTGAAGCTTTCTTT. It is translated as CASSLETGRAEAFF.

There are a few counts of this clone. This chain uses TRBV7-9 with TRBJ1-3; no firm D call. The germline V gene encodes CDR1 SEHNR and CDR2 FQNEAQ (reference sequence). The CDR3 covers 16 residues. V shed 3 bases and J shed 3 bases, with 15 bases lying between them. The DNA of the CDR3 is TGTGCCAGCAGCTTCATCTCGCGGCTGGATGGAAACACCATATATTTT. Translation: CASSFISRLDGNTIYF.

This clone was observed a single time. The rearrangement links TRBV7-2 to TRBJ2-1, with D possibly being TRBD2 (6 bases). The V gene lost 7 bases and the J gene lost 2 bases, with 9 bases spanning the gap. The germline V gene encodes CDR1 SGHTA and CDR2 FQGNSA. This CDR3 contains 13 residues. In nucleotides, the CDR3 is TGTGCCAGCAAGGGCGGGGCCTACAATGAGCAGTTCTTC. Protein sequence: CASKGGAYNEQFF.

V gene TRBV30 combines with J gene TRBJ2-7; the D is unclear. The V and J ends lost 1 base and 0 bases respectively, with 7 bases between them. Germline CDR1 reads GTSNPN; CDR2 reads SVGIG (reference sequence). This CDR3 has 13 residues. CDR3 sequence (DNA): TGTGCCTGGAGTGGTAGGAGCTCCTACGAGCAGTACGTC. Translation gives CAWSGRSSYEQYV.

The V and J genes are TRBV6-5 and TRBJ2-1; perhaps TRBD1 as D (6 bases). The ends were cut back, 6 bases at V and 5 bases at J, with 14 bases in the middle. The CDR3 spans 14 residues. In germline, CDR1 is MNHEY, CDR2 SVGAGI. The chain's CDR3 is CASRVHRVDNEQFF. CDR3 in DNA: TGTGCCAGCAGAGTCCACAGGGTGGACAATGAGCAGTTCTTC.

The rearrangement uses TRBV18 and TRBJ2-2; maybe TRBD1 (5 bases). V dropped 3 bases and J dropped 7 bases, with 9 bases sitting between them. CDR3 length: 13 residues. Germline V gene data show CDR1 as KGHSH and CDR2 as LQKENI. CDR3 sequence reads: CASSPQGSGELFF. CDR3 coding DNA: TGTGCCAGCTCACCCCAGGGAAGCGGGGAGCTGTTTTTT.

CDR3 amino acids: CASSNRAESNQPQHF. CDR3 coding DNA: TGTGCCAGTAGTAACAGGGCGGAGAGCAATCAGCCCCAGCATTTT. The chain joins TRBV19 to TRBJ1-5, with D perhaps matching TRBD1 (6 bases). Between the trimmed V and J ends, which lost 4 bases and 1 base, there was a span of 11 bases. Germline V gene lookup returns CDR1 LNHDA and CDR2 SQIVND (reference sequence). The CDR3 spans 15 residues.

This chain uses TRBV23-1 with TRBJ2-4; maybe TRBD1 (6 bases). TRBV23-1 falls under the ORF class, with uncertain function. V lost 3 bases to trimming and J lost 7 bases, with 13 bases between them. The CDR3 has 14 amino acids. DNA of the CDR3: TGCGCCAGCAGTCACACCGGGCAGGGGAACATTCAGTACTTC. Translated, it gives CASSHTGQGNIQYF.

The gene calls are TRBV4-1 and TRBJ2-3; possible D gene TRBD1, 6 bases. Per the germline V gene, CDR1 is MGHRA and CDR2 is YSYEKL. The CDR3 totals 14 residues. V dropped 4 bases and J dropped 4 bases, with 12 bases sitting between them. The CDR3 protein is CASSRIQGADTQYF. CDR3 DNA: TGCGCCAGCAGCCGAATACAGGGCGCAGATACGCAGTATTTT.